These 24 T cell receptor beta chains were all obtained from the same sample, sequenced in a study of somatic mutations in cytotoxic T cells in rheumatoid arthritis. Method: immunoSEQ multiplex PCR; TCRdb's copy keeps in-frame clones and lacks some. The profile shows 20,000 or so clones, 82% of them singletons. The sample taken for sequencing was CD8+ T cells sorted from blood. The receptors were sampled from a woman between 50 and 59 years old in good health.

The chain links TRBV5-4 to TRBJ2-5, with 10 bases aligning to TRBD2. J was trimmed by 3 bases and V by 3 bases; bases with no gene match: 5. The CDR3 sequence is 15 residues long. Germline CDR1 is SGHNT and CDR2 is YYREEE (reference sequence). The CDR3 region has the DNA TGTGCCAGCAGCTCCCCCGGACTAGCGGAAGAGACCCAGTACTTC. Translated: CASSSPGLAEETQYF.

Judged by abundance, this clone is large. The CDR3 DNA reads TGTGCCAGTAGTATGGGGGCGGGCTTTCACACTGAAGCTTTCTTT. Residues: CASSMGAGFHTEAFF. The chain has TRBV19 and TRBJ1-1; tentative D call: TRBD1 (6 bases). Germline CDR1 is LNHDA and CDR2 is SQIVND (reference sequence). There are 15 residues in the CDR3. V lost 3 bases to trimming and J lost 3 bases, with 14 bases between them.

V usage is TRBV5-6 and J usage is TRBJ2-1; 7 bases map to TRBD2. CDR3 size: 14 residues. Germline V gene sequence: CDR1 SGHDT, CDR2 YYEEEE. Trimming at V came to 2 bases and at J to 4 bases, leaving 3 bases not matched to a gene. CDR3 in DNA: TGTGCCAGCAGCTTTGGTAGCGGGTACAATGAGCAGTTCTTC. Protein: CASSFGSGYNEQFF.

This clone was found a few times. The chain joins TRBV19 to TRBJ2-7; 8 bases fit TRBD1. CDR1 LNHDA and CDR2 SQIVND come from the germline V gene (reference sequence). The CDR3 length is 14 residues. V shed 6 bases and J 3 bases; nucleotides not matched to a gene: 7. The CDR3 DNA sequence: TGTGCCAGTAGCCCCGGGACAGGAGACTACGAGCAGTACTTC. Protein sequence: CASSPGTGDYEQYF.

The rearrangement joins TRBV7-9 to TRBJ2-3, with unresolved D. The CDR3 is 15 residues long. V was trimmed by 5 bases and J by 1 base, leaving 13 bases between them. Germline assignment: CDR1 SEHNR and CDR2 FQNEAQ (reference sequence). The CDR3 sequence is CASSPLDFRTDTQYF. Written as DNA, the CDR3 is TGTGCCAGCAGCCCCCTTGATTTTCGCACAGATACGCAGTATTTT. The full variable domain, its missing parts supplied by reference TRBV7-9 and TRBJ2-3, is DTGVSQNPRHKITKRGQNVTFRCDPISEHNRLYWYRQTLGQGPEFLTYFQNEAQLEKSRLLSDRFSAERPKGSFSTLEIQRTEQGDSAMYLCASSPLDFRTDTQYFGPGTRLTVL.

J is TRBJ1-2 and V is TRBV16; no clear D gene. The CDR3 consists of 13 residues. Between the trimmed V and J ends, which lost 5 bases and 3 bases, there was a span of 10 bases. CDR1 is KGHSY and CDR2 is FQNENV in the germline V gene. CDR3 nucleotide sequence: TGTGCCAGCAGCGCAACGGACCACTATGGCTACACCTTC. The encoded protein is CASSATDHYGYTF.

V usage is TRBV7-6 and J usage is TRBJ2-7; D could derive from TRBD1 or TRBD2 (5 bases each). Germline V gene lookup returns CDR1 SGHVS and CDR2 FNYEAQ. CDR3 length: 15 amino acids. V was trimmed by 5 bases and J by 2 bases, leaving 16 bases between them. In nucleotides, the CDR3 is TGTGCCAGCAGCCCCGGGGCTGGGGGAACCTACGAGCAGTACTTC. Its translation: CASSPGAGGTYEQYF. Complete variable domain (other parts from reference TRBV7-6 and TRBJ2-7): GAGVSQSPRYKVTKRGQDVALRCDPISGHVSLYWYRQALGQGPEFLTYFNYEAQQDKSGLPNDRFSAERPEGSISTLTIQRTEQRDSAMYRCASSPGAGGTYEQYFGPGTRLTVT.

The chain combines TRBV5-6 with TRBJ2-7; 7 bases are shared with TRBD1. Germline V CDR1 and CDR2: SGHDT, YYEEEE. Losses at the gene ends were 0 bases for V and 4 bases for J; bases not matched to a gene: 10. This CDR3 region has 16 residues. As DNA, the CDR3 is TGTGCCAGCAGCTTGGATCGGGGACAGACTTTATACGAGCAGTACTTC. Its protein product is CASSLDRGQTLYEQYF.

This chain uses TRBV7-9 with TRBJ2-1; D might be TRBD1 (5 bases). The CDR3 has 13 amino acids. Germline V gives CDR1 SEHNR, CDR2 FQNEAQ (reference sequence). Between the trimmed V and J ends, which lost 4 bases and 6 bases, there was a span of 10 bases. The DNA for the CDR3 is TGTGCCAGCAGCTCGGCTAGGGGCAATGAGCAGTTCTTC. Residues: CASSSARGNEQFF.

The chain is built from TRBV10-3 and TRBJ1-2; D perhaps matches TRBD1 (6 bases). From germline, CDR1 is ENHRY and CDR2 SYGVKD. The CDR3 sequence is 11 residues long. V lost 10 bases and J 4 bases, leaving 10 bases between the germline ends. This CDR3 is CATETGYGYTF. CDR3 sequence (DNA): TGTGCCACCGAGACAGGCTATGGCTACACCTTC.

The chain has TRBV7-9 and TRBJ2-7; a possible D gene is TRBD2 (5 bases). Germline V lookup: CDR1 SEHNR, CDR2 FQNEAQ (reference sequence). Trimming removed 5 bases at V and 2 bases at J, with 13 bases between. CDR3 length equals 14 residues. CDR3 bases: TGTGCCAGCAGCCCCGCCAACGGGGCCTACGAGCAGTACTTC. Its translation is CASSPANGAYEQYF. The whole variable domain, filled in from reference TRBV7-9 and TRBJ2-7, reads DTGVSQNPRHKITKRGQNVTFRCDPISEHNRLYWYRQTLGQGPEFLTYFQNEAQLEKSRLLSDRFSAERPKGSFSTLEIQRTEQGDSAMYLCASSPANGAYEQYFGPGTRLTVT.

The V call is TRBV7-8, the J call TRBJ1-6; D is possibly TRBD1 (5 bases). Germline CDR1 reads SGHVS; CDR2 reads FQNEAQ. The CDR3 extends over 17 amino acids. V shed 1 base and J shed 8 bases, with 18 bases lying between them. CDR3 sequence (DNA): TGTGCCAGCAGCTTAGAATTTGCAGGGCCTCCTGATTCACCCCTCCACTTT. Translated, it gives CASSLEFAGPPDSPLHF.

The rearrangement uses TRBV4-3 and TRBJ2-7; weak D call: TRBD2 (5 bases). Germline assignment: CDR1 LGHNA and CDR2 YSLEER. This CDR3 spans 12 amino acids. Between the trimmed V and J ends, which lost 3 bases and 7 bases, there was a span of 10 bases. CDR3 protein: CASSHGMGEQYF. The CDR3 DNA follows: TGCGCCAGCAGCCACGGGATGGGGGAGCAGTACTTC.

The chain uses TRBV7-2 and TRBJ1-2; 8 bases fit TRBD1. Germline loops: CDR1 SGHTA, CDR2 FQGNSA. The CDR3 spans 16 residues. The ends lost 0 bases at V and 2 bases at J; junction bases unmatched: 5. In DNA form, the CDR3 reads TGTGCCAGCAGCTTAGCGCGGACAGGGTTAAACTATGGCTACACCTTC. This codes for CASSLARTGLNYGYTF. The full variable domain, with the rest looked up from reference TRBV7-2 and TRBJ1-2, is GAGVSQSPSNKVTEKGKDVELRCDPISGHTALYWYRQSLGQGLEFLIYFQGNSAPDKSGLPSDRFSAERTGGSVSTLTIQRTQQEDSAVYLCASSLARTGLNYGYTFGSGTRLTVV.

The V gene is TRBV9, the J gene TRBJ2-3; the D is unclear. V was pared by 8 bases and J by 2 bases, with 15 bases between. The CDR3 is 14 residues long. From germline, CDR1 is SGDLS and CDR2 YYNGEE. This CDR3 reads CASGQLGYTDTQYF. Here the CDR3 DNA reads TGTGCCAGTGGGCAGCTCGGCTACACAGATACGCAGTATTTT.

The sample holds one count of this clone. The chain links TRBV13 to TRBJ2-5; 13 nucleotides agree with TRBD2. This CDR3 region has 16 residues. Germline trimming cut 4 bases from V and 3 bases from J; bases unmatched to any gene: 5. Germline V gene sequence: CDR1 PRHDT, CDR2 FYEKMQ (reference sequence). The CDR3: CASSYTSGGAEETQYF. For the CDR3, the DNA is TGTGCCAGCAGCTATACTAGCGGGGGGGCGGAAGAGACCCAGTACTTC.

V is TRBV27 and J is TRBJ1-5; D is unresolved. In germline, CDR1 is MNHEY, CDR2 SMNVEV (reference sequence). Deletions cut 5 bases from V and 4 bases from J, with 9 bases between. CDR3 size: 13 residues. CDR3 in amino acids: CASSLWVNQPQHF. The CDR3 nucleotides are TGTGCCAGCAGTCTTTGGGTAAATCAGCCCCAGCATTTT.

By share, this clone ranks as medium-sized. The chain has TRBV6-5 and TRBJ2-2, with D maybe TRBD1 (6 bases). The V end lost 4 bases, the J end lost 0 bases, and 12 bases lay between the germline ends. This CDR3 is built from 16 residues. The germline V gene encodes CDR1 MNHEY and CDR2 SVGAGI. CDR3 sequence: CASSLAGTTNTGELFF. DNA of the CDR3: TGTGCCAGCAGTTTAGCCGGGACAACGAACACCGGGGAGCTGTTTTTT.

The genes are TRBV6-1 and TRBJ2-5, with TRBD2 as a possible D gene (5 bases). The CDR3 loop spans 15 amino acids. Deletions cut 5 bases from V and 5 bases from J, with 18 bases between. Germline V gene sequence: CDR1 MNHNS, CDR2 SASEGT. The CDR3 DNA sequence: TGTGCCAGCAGTACCGGGATCTTCGGCGGGGAGACCCAGTACTTC. It yields the protein CASSTGIFGGETQYF.

The V gene is TRBV9, the J gene TRBJ2-1, with D hard to call. V was shortened by 0 bases and J by 5 bases, with 12 bases between the two germline ends. The germline CDR1 and CDR2 sequences are SGDLS and YYNGEE. This CDR3 is 15 amino acids long. The CDR3: CASSVAAKLNNEQFF. In nucleotides, the CDR3 is TGTGCCAGCAGCGTAGCGGCTAAACTTAACAATGAGCAGTTCTTC. The whole variable domain, remainder taken from reference TRBV9 and TRBJ2-1, is DSGVTQTPKHLITATGQRVTLRCSPRSGDLSVYWYQQSLDQGLQFLIQYYNGEERAKGNILERFSAQQFPDLHSELNLSSLELGDSALYFCASSVAAKLNNEQFFGPGTRLTVL.

V usage is TRBV7-9 and J usage is TRBJ2-1, with 9 nucleotides matching TRBD2. V gave up 5 bases and J gave up 0 bases; unmatched junction bases: 14. CDR3 length: 19 amino acids. Germline V gene sequence: CDR1 SEHNR, CDR2 FQNEAQ (reference sequence). In nucleotides, the CDR3 is TGTGCCAGCAGCGAAAAGACTAGCGGTTCCCTAAGCTCCTACAATGAGCAGTTCTTC. This codes for CASSEKTSGSLSSYNEQFF. Together with reference TRBV7-9 and TRBJ2-1, the CDR3 gives the full variable domain: DTGVSQNPRHKITKRGQNVTFRCDPISEHNRLYWYRQTLGQGPEFLTYFQNEAQLEKSRLLSDRFSAERPKGSFSTLEIQRTEQGDSAMYLCASSEKTSGSLSSYNEQFFGPGTRLTVL.

The chain couples TRBV7-8 to TRBJ2-3; D perhaps matches TRBD2 (5 bases). The CDR3 totals 16 residues. V was shortened by 0 bases and J by 6 bases, with 16 bases between the two germline ends. Germline assignment: CDR1 SGHVS and CDR2 FQNEAQ. CDR3 sequence (DNA): TGTGCCAGCAGCTTAGCTGGGAGCTCATGGACGGATACGCAGTATTTT. It encodes CASSLAGSSWTDTQYF.

The chain has TRBV7-9 and TRBJ1-1, with 7 bases identical to TRBD1. Germline loops: CDR1 SEHNR, CDR2 FQNEAQ (reference sequence). V trimming: 5 bases; J trimming: 0 bases; junction bases outside the gene matches: 9. This CDR3 contains 16 residues. The DNA of the CDR3 is TGTGCCAGCAGCACACAGGGGTTGGGGTTGAACACTGAAGCTTTCTTT. This translates into CASSTQGLGLNTEAFF.

V and J are TRBV6-5 and TRBJ2-3; tentative D call: TRBD2 (5 bases). The CDR3 has 12 amino acids. Trimming stripped 4 bases from V and 6 bases from J, with 8 bases between. CDR1 and CDR2 from the germline V gene are MNHEY and SVGAGI. The CDR3 DNA reads TGTGCCAGCAGTTCCCCGGGGGATACGCAGTATTTT. This sequence encodes CASSSPGDTQYF.